Listed below are T cell receptor beta chains from one sample, sequenced in a study of blood T cell repertoires in COVID-19. Libraries were prepared by immunoSEQ multiplex PCR; TCRdb keeps only in-frame clonotypes and omits some of them. This sample has hundreds of thousands of clones, with approximately 80% found just once. Sequencing was carried out using peripheral blood. Every receptor here comes from a man older than 75 with acute or convalescent COVID-19. CDR3s include the opening cysteine and the closing phenylalanine or tryptophan. The D gene is left open where the match is weak. Expanded clones get a size class; other rows say once, few or many, or leave the size out.

J: TRBJ2-3; V: TRBV24-1; D: .; size: .; CDR3: CATSDLPTDTQYF; DNA: TGTGCCACCAGTGATCTTCCCACAGATACGCAGTATTTT
J: TRBJ1-1; V: TRBV21-1; D: .; size: .; CDR3: CASSKDGGTEAFF; DNA: TGTGCCAGCAGCAAAGACGGGGGCACTGAAGCTTTCTTT
J: TRBJ1-5; V: TRBV19; D: .; size: .; CDR3: CASSISPGINQPQHF; DNA: TGTGCCAGTAGTATCTCTCCAGGGATAAATCAGCCCCAGCATTTT
J: TRBJ1-6; V: TRBV7-3; D: TRBD1; size: .; CDR3: CASSVDGTGGSPLHF; DNA: TGTGCCAGCAGCGTTGATGGGACAGGGGGATCACCCCTCCACTTT
J: TRBJ2-7; V: TRBV7-9; D: TRBD2; size: .; CDR3: CASSFGTSGSSYEQYF; DNA: TGTGCCAGCAGCTTCGGGACTAGCGGGAGCTCCTACGAGCAGTACTTC
J: TRBJ2-1; V: TRBV27; D: TRBD2; size: .; CDR3: CASSLSGLAANEQFF; DNA: TGTGCCAGCAGTTTATCAGGACTAGCGGCGAATGAGCAGTTCTTC
J: TRBJ2-3; V: TRBV7-9; D: TRBD2; size: .; CDR3: CASRGLLAGGKDTQYF; DNA: TGTGCCAGCAGAGGCTTACTAGCGGGGGGCAAGGATACGCAGTATTTT
J: TRBJ2-1; V: TRBV6-5; D: TRBD1; size: .; CDR3: CASSYKGQSNEQFF; DNA: TGTGCCAGCAGTTACAAGGGACAGTCAAATGAGCAGTTCTTC
J: TRBJ1-3; V: TRBV7-9; D: .; size: few; CDR3: CASSLEGGSGNTIYF; DNA: TGTGCCAGCAGCTTGGAGGGGGGGTCTGGAAACACCATATATTTT
J: TRBJ1-4; V: TRBV5-1; D: TRBD1; size: .; CDR3: CASSLGTGDQLFF; DNA: TGCGCCAGCAGCTTGGGGACAGGGGACCAACTGTTTTTT
J: TRBJ2-4; V: TRBV7-3; D: TRBD2; size: .; CDR3: CASSLRHGLAGGEAKNIQYF; DNA: TGTGCCAGCAGCTTACGACACGGACTAGCGGGAGGGGAAGCCAAAAACATTCAGTACTTC
J: TRBJ2-1; V: TRBV4-1; D: TRBD1; size: .; CDR3: CASSQDKRGTGFF; DNA: TGCGCCAGCAGCCAAGATAAACGGGGGACAGGGTTCTTC
J: TRBJ2-7; V: TRBV30; D: .; size: .; CDR3: CAWSVLGGSYEQYF; DNA: TGTGCCTGGAGTGTACTCGGGGGATCCTACGAGCAGTACTTC
J: TRBJ2-7; V: TRBV2; D: .; size: .; CDR3: CASSEALGGNYEQYF; DNA: TGTGCCAGCAGTGAAGCGCTCGGCGGGAACTACGAGCAGTACTTC
J: TRBJ2-1; V: TRBV9; D: TRBD1; size: .; CDR3: CASSEQGIGYNEQFF; DNA: TGTGCCAGCAGCGAACAGGGGATCGGGTACAATGAGCAGTTCTTC
J: TRBJ2-1; V: TRBV19; D: TRBD2; size: .; CDR3: CASSTQTAGVRNEQFF; DNA: TGTGCCAGTAGTACTCAAACGGCGGGAGTCCGCAATGAGCAGTTCTTC
J: TRBJ1-3; V: TRBV18; D: .; size: .; CDR3: CASSPSTGSSGNTIYF; DNA: TGTGCCAGCTCGCCTTCCACAGGTAGCTCTGGAAACACCATATATTTT
J: TRBJ1-1; V: TRBV28; D: TRBD1; size: .; CDR3: CASRRQGNTEAFF; DNA: TGTGCCAGCAGGCGACAGGGGAACACTGAAGCTTTCTTT
J: TRBJ1-5; V: TRBV7-8; D: .; size: once; CDR3: CASSLAAPAGRNQPQHF; DNA: TGTGCCAGCAGCTTAGCAGCCCCCGCAGGCCGCAATCAGCCCCAGCATTTT
J: TRBJ1-2; V: TRBV30; D: .; size: .; CDR3: CAWSERALYGYTF; DNA: TGTGCCTGGAGTGAGAGGGCCCTCTATGGCTACACCTTC
J: TRBJ2-7; V: TRBV5-1; D: .; size: .; CDR3: CASSLGPFAGINYEQYF; DNA: TGCGCCAGCAGCTTGGGCCCTTTTGCAGGGATAAACTACGAGCAGTACTTC
J: TRBJ1-1; V: TRBV6-5; D: .; size: .; CDR3: CASSYSGGNTEAFF; DNA: TGTGCCAGCAGTTACTCAGGGGGGAACACTGAAGCTTTCTTT
J: TRBJ1-1; V: TRBV3-1/TRBV3-2; D: .; size: .; CDR3: CASSPRRNTEAFF; DNA: TGTGCCAGCAGCCCTAGGAGGAACACTGAAGCTTTCTTT
J: TRBJ2-7; V: TRBV24-1; D: .; size: .; CDR3: CATSDSGGAPYEQYF; DNA: TGTGCCACCAGTGATTCTGGGGGGGCCCCCTACGAGCAGTACTTC
J: TRBJ2-2; V: TRBV9; D: .; size: .; CDR3: CASSVVSNTGELFF; DNA: TGTGCCAGCAGCGTAGTCAGTAACACCGGGGAGCTGTTTTTT
J: TRBJ1-2; V: TRBV27; D: TRBD1; size: .; CDR3: CASSFRQGGYYGYTF; DNA: TGTGCCAGCAGTTTCCGACAGGGGGGATACTATGGCTACACCTTC
J: TRBJ2-7; V: TRBV7-9; D: .; size: .; CDR3: CASSPERKRDEQYF; DNA: TGTGCCAGCAGCCCAGAAAGGAAGAGGGACGAGCAGTACTTC